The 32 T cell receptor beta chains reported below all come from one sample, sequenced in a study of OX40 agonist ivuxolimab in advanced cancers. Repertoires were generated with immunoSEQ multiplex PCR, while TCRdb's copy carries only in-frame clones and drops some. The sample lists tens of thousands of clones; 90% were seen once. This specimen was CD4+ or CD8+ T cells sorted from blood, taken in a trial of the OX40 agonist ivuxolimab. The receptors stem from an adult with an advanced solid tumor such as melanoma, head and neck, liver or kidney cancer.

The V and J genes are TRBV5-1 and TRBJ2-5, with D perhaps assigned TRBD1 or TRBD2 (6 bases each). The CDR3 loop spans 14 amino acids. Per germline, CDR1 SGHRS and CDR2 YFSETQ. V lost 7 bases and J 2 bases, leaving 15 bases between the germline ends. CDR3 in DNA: TGCGCCAGCGGGGAAGGGGGGCGACAAGAGACCCAGTACTTC. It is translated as CASGEGGRQETQYF.

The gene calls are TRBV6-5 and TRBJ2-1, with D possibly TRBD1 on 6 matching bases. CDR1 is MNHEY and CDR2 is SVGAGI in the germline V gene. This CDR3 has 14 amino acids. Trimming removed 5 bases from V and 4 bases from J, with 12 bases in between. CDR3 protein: CASSGQRAYNEQFF. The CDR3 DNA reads TGTGCCAGCAGTGGACAGAGGGCATACAATGAGCAGTTCTTC.

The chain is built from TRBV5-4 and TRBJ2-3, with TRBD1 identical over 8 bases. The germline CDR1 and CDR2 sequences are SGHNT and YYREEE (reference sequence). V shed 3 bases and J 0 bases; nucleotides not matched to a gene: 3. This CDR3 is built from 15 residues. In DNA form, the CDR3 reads TGTGCCAGCAGCTCAAGACAGGGGAGCACAGATACGCAGTATTTT. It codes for CASSSRQGSTDTQYF.

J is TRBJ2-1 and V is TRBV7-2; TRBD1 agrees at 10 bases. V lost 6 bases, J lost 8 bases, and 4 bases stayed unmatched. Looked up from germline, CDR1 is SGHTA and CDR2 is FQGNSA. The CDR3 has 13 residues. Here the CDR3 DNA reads TGTGCCAGCAGGAGGACAGGGGGGCATGAGCAGTTCTTC. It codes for CASRRTGGHEQFF.

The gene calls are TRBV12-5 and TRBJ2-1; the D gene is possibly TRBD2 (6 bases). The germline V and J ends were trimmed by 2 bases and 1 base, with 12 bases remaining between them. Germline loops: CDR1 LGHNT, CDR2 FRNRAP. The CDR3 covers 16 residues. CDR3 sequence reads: CASGLPGRRSYNEQFF. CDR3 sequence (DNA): TGTGCTAGTGGTTTGCCCGGGAGAAGGTCCTACAATGAGCAGTTCTTC.

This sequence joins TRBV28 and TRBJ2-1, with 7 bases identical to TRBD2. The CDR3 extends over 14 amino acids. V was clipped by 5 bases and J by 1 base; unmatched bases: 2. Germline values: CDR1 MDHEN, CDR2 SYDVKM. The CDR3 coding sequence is TGTGCCAGCAGTGGGACTATTTCCTACAATGAGCAGTTCTTC. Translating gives CASSGTISYNEQFF.

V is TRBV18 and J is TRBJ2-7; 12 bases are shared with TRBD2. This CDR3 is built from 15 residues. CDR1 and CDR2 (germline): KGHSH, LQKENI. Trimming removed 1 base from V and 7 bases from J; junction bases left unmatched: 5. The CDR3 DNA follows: TGTGCCAGCTCACCACAGCGACTAGCGGGAGAGGAGCAGTACTTC. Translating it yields CASSPQRLAGEEQYF.

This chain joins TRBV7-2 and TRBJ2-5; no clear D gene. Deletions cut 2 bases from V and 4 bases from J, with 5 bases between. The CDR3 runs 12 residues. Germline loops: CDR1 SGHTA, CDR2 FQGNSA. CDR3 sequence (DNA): TGTGCCAGCAGCTTACAGTTAGAGACCCAGTACTTC. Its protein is CASSLQLETQYF. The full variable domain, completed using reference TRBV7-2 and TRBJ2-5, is GAGVSQSPSNKVTEKGKDVELRCDPISGHTALYWYRQSLGQGLEFLIYFQGNSAPDKSGLPSDRFSAERTGGSVSTLTIQRTQQEDSAVYLCASSLQLETQYFGPGTRLLVL.

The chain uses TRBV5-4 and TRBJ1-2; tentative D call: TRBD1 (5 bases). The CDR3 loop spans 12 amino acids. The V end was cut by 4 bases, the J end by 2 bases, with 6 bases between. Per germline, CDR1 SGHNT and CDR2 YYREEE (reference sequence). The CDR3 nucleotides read TGTGCCAGCAGCCGGGACAACTATGGCTACACCTTC. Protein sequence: CASSRDNYGYTF.

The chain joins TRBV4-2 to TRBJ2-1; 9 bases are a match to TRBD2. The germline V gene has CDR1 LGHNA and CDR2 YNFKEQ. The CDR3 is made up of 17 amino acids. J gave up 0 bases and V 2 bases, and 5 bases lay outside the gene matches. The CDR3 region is CASSQRAGGSSYNEQFF. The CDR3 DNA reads TGTGCCAGCAGCCAAAGGGCGGGAGGGAGCTCCTACAATGAGCAGTTCTTC.

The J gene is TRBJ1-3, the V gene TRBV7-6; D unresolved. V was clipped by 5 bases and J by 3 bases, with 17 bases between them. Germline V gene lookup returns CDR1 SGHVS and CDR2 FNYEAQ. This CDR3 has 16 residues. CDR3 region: CASSTRAGVGGNTIYF. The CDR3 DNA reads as TGTGCCAGCAGCACTCGGGCAGGAGTGGGTGGAAACACCATATATTTT.

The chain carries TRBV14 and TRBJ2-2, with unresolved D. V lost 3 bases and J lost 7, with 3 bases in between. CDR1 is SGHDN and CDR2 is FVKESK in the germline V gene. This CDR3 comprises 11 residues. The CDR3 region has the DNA TGTGCCAGCAGCCAGGTCGGGGAGCTGTTTTTT. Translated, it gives CASSQVGELFF.

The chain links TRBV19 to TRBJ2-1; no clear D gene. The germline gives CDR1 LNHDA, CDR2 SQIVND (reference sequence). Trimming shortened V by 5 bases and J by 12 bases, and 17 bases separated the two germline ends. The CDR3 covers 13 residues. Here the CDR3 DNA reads TGTGCCAGTAGTTTGGCTTCGGTAGCAGGGCAGTTCTTC. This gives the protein CASSLASVAGQFF.

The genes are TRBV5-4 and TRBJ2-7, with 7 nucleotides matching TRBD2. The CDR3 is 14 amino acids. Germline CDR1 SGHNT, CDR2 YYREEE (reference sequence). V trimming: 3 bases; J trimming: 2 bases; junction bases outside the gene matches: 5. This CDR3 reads CASSWGGLTYEQYF. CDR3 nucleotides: TGTGCCAGCAGCTGGGGGGGACTCACCTACGAGCAGTACTTC.

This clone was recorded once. The CDR3 region is CASSQMYQETQYF. CDR3 sequence (DNA): TGTGCCAGCTCACAGATGTACCAAGAGACCCAGTACTTC. The V and J genes are TRBV18 and TRBJ2-5, with no clear D. Deletions cut 4 bases from V and 0 bases from J, with 6 bases between. The germline CDR1 and CDR2 sequences are KGHSH and LQKENI. The CDR3 is made up of 13 amino acids.

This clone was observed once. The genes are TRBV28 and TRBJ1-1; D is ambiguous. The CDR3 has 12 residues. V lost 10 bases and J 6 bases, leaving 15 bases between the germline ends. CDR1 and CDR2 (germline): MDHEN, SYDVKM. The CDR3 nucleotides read TGTGCCACCCATATTGAACGCGCTGAAGCTTTCTTT. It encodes CATHIERAEAFF.

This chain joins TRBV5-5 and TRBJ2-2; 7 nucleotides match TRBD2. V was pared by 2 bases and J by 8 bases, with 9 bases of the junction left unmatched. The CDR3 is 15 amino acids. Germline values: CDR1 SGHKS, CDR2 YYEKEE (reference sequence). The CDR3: CASSLTSAIGGELFF. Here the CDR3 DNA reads TGTGCCAGCAGCTTAACTAGCGCTATTGGAGGGGAGCTGTTTTTT.

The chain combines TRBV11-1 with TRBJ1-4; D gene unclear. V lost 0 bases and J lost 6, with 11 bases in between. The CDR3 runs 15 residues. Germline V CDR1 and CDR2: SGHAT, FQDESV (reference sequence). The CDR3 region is CASSLAMSDDEKLFF. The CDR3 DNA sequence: TGTGCCAGCAGCTTAGCGATGTCGGACGATGAAAAACTGTTTTTT.

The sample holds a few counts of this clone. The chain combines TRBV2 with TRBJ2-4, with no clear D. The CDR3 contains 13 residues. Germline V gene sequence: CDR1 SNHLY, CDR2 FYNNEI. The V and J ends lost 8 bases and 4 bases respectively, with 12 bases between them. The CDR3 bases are TGTGCCAGCGAGTTGGAACGGAAAAACATTCAGTACTTC. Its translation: CASELERKNIQYF. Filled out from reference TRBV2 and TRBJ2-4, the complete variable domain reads EPEVTQTPSHQVTQMGQEVILRCVPISNHLYFYWYRQILGQKVEFLVSFYNNEISEKSEIFDDQFSVERPDGSNFTLKIRSTKLEDSAMYFCASELERKNIQYFGAGTRLSVL.

DNA of the CDR3: TGTGCCAGCAGCGTAGCAGGAGGCGAGACCCAGTACTTC. As protein: CASSVAGGETQYF. The gene calls are TRBV9 and TRBJ2-5, with TRBD2 as a possible D gene (5 bases). The CDR3 is 13 amino acids. The V and J ends lost 0 bases and 5 bases respectively, with 8 bases between them. From germline, CDR1 is SGDLS and CDR2 YYNGEE.

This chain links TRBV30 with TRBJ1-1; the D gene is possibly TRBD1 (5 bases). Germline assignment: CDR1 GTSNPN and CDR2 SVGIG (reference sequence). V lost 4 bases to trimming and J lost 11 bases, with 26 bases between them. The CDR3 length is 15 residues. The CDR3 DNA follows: TGTGCCTGGACCCGGGCCGGGGATGCAGGGACGGTTGCTTTCTTT. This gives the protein CAWTRAGDAGTVAFF.

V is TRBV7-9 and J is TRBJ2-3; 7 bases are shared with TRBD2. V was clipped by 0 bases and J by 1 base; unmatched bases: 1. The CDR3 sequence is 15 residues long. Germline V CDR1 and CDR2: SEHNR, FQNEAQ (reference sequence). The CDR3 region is CASSLASGGTDTQYF. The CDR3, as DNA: TGTGCCAGCAGCTTAGCAAGCGGGGGCACAGATACGCAGTATTTT.

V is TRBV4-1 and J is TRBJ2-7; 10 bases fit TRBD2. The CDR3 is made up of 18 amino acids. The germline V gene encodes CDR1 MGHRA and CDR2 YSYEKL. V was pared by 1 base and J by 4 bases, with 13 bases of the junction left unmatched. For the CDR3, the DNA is TGCGCCAGCAGCCAAGCGGGCGGCGCCGAAGCGGGAGGGTACGAGCAGTACTTC. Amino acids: CASSQAGGAEAGGYEQYF.

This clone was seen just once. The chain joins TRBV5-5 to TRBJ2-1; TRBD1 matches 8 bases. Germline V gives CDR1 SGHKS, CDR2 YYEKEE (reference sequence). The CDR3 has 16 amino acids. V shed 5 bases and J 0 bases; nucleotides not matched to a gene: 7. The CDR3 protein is CASSLSQGASYNEQFF. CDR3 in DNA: TGTGCCAGCAGTCTATCTCAGGGGGCCTCCTACAATGAGCAGTTCTTC. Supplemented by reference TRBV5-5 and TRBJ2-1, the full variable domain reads DAGVTQSPTHLIKTRGQQVTLRCSPISGHKSVSWYQQVLGQGPQFIFQYYEKEERGRGNFPDRFSARQFPNYSSELNVNALLLGDSALYLCASSLSQGASYNEQFFGPGTRLTVL.

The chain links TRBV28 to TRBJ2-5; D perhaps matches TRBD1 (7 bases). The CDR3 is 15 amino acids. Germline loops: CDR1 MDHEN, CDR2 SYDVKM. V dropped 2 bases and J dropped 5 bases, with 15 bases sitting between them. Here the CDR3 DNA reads TGTGCCAGCAGTTTAGGGGGGACAGCCGCGGAGACCCAGTACTTC. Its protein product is CASSLGGTAAETQYF.

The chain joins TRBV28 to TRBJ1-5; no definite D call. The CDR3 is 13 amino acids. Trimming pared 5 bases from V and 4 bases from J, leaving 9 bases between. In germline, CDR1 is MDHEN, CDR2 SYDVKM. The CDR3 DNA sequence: TGTGCCAGCAGTACTGGAGGGAATCAGCCCCAGCATTTT. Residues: CASSTGGNQPQHF.

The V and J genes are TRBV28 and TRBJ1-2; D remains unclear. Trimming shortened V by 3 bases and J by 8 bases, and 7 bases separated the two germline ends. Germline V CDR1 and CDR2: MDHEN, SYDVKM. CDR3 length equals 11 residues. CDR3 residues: CASSFGRGYTF. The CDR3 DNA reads TGTGCCAGCAGTTTTGGTCGCGGCTACACCTTC.

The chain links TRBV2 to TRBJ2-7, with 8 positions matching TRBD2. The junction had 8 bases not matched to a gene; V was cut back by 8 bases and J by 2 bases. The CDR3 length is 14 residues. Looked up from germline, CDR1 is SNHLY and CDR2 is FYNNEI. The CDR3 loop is CASGLGRAPYEQYF. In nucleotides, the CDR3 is TGTGCCAGCGGGCTCGGGAGGGCCCCCTACGAGCAGTACTTC.

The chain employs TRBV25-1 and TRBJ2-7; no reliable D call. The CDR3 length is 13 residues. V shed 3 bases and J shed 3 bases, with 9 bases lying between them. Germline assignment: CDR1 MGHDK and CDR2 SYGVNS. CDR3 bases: TGTGCCAGCAGTGATGTCGACAACTACGAGCAGTACTTC. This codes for CASSDVDNYEQYF.

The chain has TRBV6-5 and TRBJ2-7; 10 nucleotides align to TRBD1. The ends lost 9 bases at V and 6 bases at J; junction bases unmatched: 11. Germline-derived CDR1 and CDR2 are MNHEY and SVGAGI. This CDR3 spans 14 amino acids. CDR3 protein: CARLGTGELGEQYF. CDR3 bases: TGTGCCAGATTAGGGACAGGGGAGCTTGGCGAGCAGTACTTC.

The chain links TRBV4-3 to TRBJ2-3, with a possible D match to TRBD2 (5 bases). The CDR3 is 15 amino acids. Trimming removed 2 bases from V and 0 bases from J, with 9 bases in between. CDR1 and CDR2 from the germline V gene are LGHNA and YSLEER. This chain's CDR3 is CASSQRWTSTDTQYF. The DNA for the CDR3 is TGCGCCAGCAGCCAAAGATGGACTAGCACAGATACGCAGTATTTT.

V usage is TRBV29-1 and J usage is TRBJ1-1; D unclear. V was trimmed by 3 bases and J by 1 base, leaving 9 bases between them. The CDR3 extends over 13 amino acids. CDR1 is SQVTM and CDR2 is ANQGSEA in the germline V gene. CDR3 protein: CSVEYRRNTEAFF. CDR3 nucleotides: TGCAGCGTTGAGTACAGAAGGAACACTGAAGCTTTCTTT. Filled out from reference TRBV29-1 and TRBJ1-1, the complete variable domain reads SAVISQKPSRDICQRGTSLTIQCQVDSQVTMMFWYRQQPGQSLTLIATANQGSEATYESGFVIDKFPISRPNLTFSTLTVSNMSPEDSSIYLCSVEYRRNTEAFFGQGTRLTVV.